Listed below are T cell receptor beta chains from one sample, sequenced in a study of blood T cell repertoires in COVID-19. This table comes from immunoSEQ multiplex PCR, and its TCRdb copy is limited to in-frame clones, with some not included. The data show fewer than 300,000 clones, with approximately 88% seen just once and around 1.2% held by the top ten. What was sequenced was PBMCs or T cells enriched from blood (not recorded which). The origin of the receptors is a woman aged 40 to 55 with acute COVID-19. Both conserved end residues are part of each CDR3. The order of the fields is V gene, D gene, J gene, clone size, CDR3 protein, CDR3 DNA. D genes are given only for firm matches. The size field is filled for only some rows; it gives once, few, many or a size class.

TRBV28	TRBD2	TRBJ2-1	.	CASTPGTSDNEQFF	TGTGCCAGCACCCCAGGGACTAGCGACAATGAGCAGTTCTTC
TRBV7-6	.	TRBJ2-2	many	CASSPPHDSLNTGELFF	TGTGCCAGCAGCCCTCCCCACGACAGCTTGAACACCGGGGAGCTGTTTTTT
TRBV28	TRBD1	TRBJ1-6	.	CASNGDRGIRNSPLHF	TGTGCCAGCAATGGCGACAGGGGAATTAGGAATTCACCCCTCCACTTT
TRBV19	TRBD2	TRBJ2-1	.	CASSIPWLAGDYNEQFF	TGTGCCAGTAGTATTCCTTGGCTAGCGGGCGACTACAATGAGCAGTTCTTC
TRBV15	.	TRBJ1-3	.	CATSRRVAFSGNTIYF	TGTGCCACCAGCAGACGGGTGGCATTCTCTGGAAACACCATATATTTT
TRBV24-1	TRBD1	TRBJ2-1	.	CATSVDRRSEQFF	TGTGCCACCAGTGTGGACAGGAGGAGTGAGCAGTTCTTC
TRBV5-1	.	TRBJ1-1	few	CASSPGEGAFF	TGCGCCAGCAGCCCCGGAGAAGGAGCTTTCTTT
TRBV30	.	TRBJ1-5	.	CAWNRDTDQPQHF	TGTGCCTGGAACCGGGACACCGATCAGCCCCAGCATTTT
TRBV7-9	.	TRBJ1-5	.	CASSLEVEGPQHF	TGTGCCAGCAGCTTAGAGGTCGAGGGGCCCCAGCATTTT
TRBV2	.	TRBJ1-2	.	CASSADQGGYTF	TGTGCCAGCAGTGCCGACCAGGGCGGCTACACCTTC
TRBV7-8	.	TRBJ2-2	.	CASSVQGGTGELFF	TGTGCCAGCAGCGTTCAGGGGGGCACCGGGGAGCTGTTTTTT
TRBV29-1	.	TRBJ1-2	.	CSVDLYGGGYTF	TGCAGCGTTGATTTATACGGAGGTGGCTACACCTTC
TRBV19	TRBD1	TRBJ1-1	.	CASSFGQGFTEAFF	TGTGCCAGTAGTTTCGGACAGGGGTTCACTGAAGCTTTCTTT
TRBV11-2	.	TRBJ1-2	.	CASSLEPVAYGYTF	TGTGCCAGCAGCTTAGAGCCAGTTGCCTATGGCTACACCTTC
TRBV19	.	TRBJ1-1	once	CASSIGREMTEAFF	TGTGCCAGTAGTATAGGCAGGGAAATGACTGAAGCTTTCTTT
TRBV11-2	TRBD2	TRBJ2-3	.	CASSPQREAPLDTQYF	TGTGCCAGCAGCCCTCAGCGGGAGGCCCCGCTGGATACGCAGTATTTT
TRBV5-8	TRBD1	TRBJ1-2	.	CASSRGTGEYHGYTF	TGTGCCAGCAGCCGAGGGACAGGGGAGTATCATGGCTACACCTTC
TRBV7-3	TRBD2	TRBJ2-1	.	CASSFTGGPNEQFF	TGTGCCAGCAGCTTCACGGGAGGGCCTAATGAGCAGTTCTTC
TRBV3-1/TRBV3-2	TRBD2	TRBJ2-3	.	CASSRTSGHTDTQYF	TGTGCCAGCAGCCGGACTAGCGGGCACACAGATACGCAGTATTTT
TRBV24-1	.	TRBJ2-5	.	CATSDPQGSGETQYF	TGTGCCACCAGTGATCCGCAGGGGTCCGGGGAGACCCAGTACTTC
TRBV7-8	TRBD1	TRBJ1-1	.	CASSLAVSIIGTGGSTEAFF	TGTGCCAGCAGCTTAGCGGTCAGTATCATTGGGACAGGTGGGTCCACTGAAGCTTTCTTT
TRBV4-3	.	TRBJ1-2	.	CASSQRTAADYGYTF	TGCGCCAGCAGCCAGAGGACAGCAGCGGACTATGGCTACACCTTC
TRBV13	TRBD1	TRBJ1-6	once	CASAKAGQGNSPLHF	TGTGCCAGCGCCAAGGCGGGACAGGGTAATTCACCCCTCCACTTT
TRBV27	TRBD2	TRBJ2-5	once	CASSLISGGRQETQYF	TGTGCCAGCAGTTTGATCTCGGGCGGGAGACAAGAGACCCAGTACTTC
TRBV27	.	TRBJ1-3	.	CASSLGAAATSIYF	TGTGCCAGCAGTTTAGGAGCCGCCGCCACCTCCATATATTTT
TRBV6-2/TRBV6-3	TRBD2	TRBJ2-4	.	CASSWASGRTKNIQYF	TGTGCCAGCAGTTGGGCTAGCGGGAGAACCAAAAACATTCAGTACTTC
TRBV7-8	TRBD1	TRBJ1-1	.	CASSARQGLSTEAFF	TGTGCCAGCAGCGCTCGACAGGGGTTGAGCACTGAAGCTTTCTTT
TRBV11-2	.	TRBJ2-4	.	CASSSRGGRLGNIQYF	TGTGCCAGCAGTTCCAGGGGAGGGCGGCTCGGAAACATTCAGTACTTC
TRBV9	TRBD2	TRBJ2-1	.	CASRMMGLATNEQFF	TGTGCCAGCAGGATGATGGGACTAGCGACCAATGAGCAGTTCTTC
TRBV2	.	TRBJ1-6	.	CASSEVSAGPANNSPLHF	TGTGCCAGCAGTGAAGTATCCGCAGGCCCCGCGAATAATTCACCCCTCCACTTT
TRBV14	TRBD2	TRBJ2-7	.	CASSPTAGGDEQYF	TGTGCCAGCAGCCCCACAGCGGGAGGGGACGAGCAGTACTTC